The 27 T cell receptor beta chains below come from one sample, sequenced in a study of cytomegalovirus exposure and HLA in healthy donors. The PCR ran on 60 Vbeta and 13 Jbeta primers. The repertoire was sequenced with immunoSEQ multiplex PCR; TCRdb's copy has only in-frame clones and lacks some. The sample yields about 140,000 clones, over 80% seen once. Sequenced: PBMCs. The receptor source for this set is a female donor in good health and CMV-seronegative.

CDR3 in DNA: TGTGCCAGCAGTTCATACCGGGACAGGGACAAAGGGTCCGCTGAAGCTTTCTTT. Translated: CASSSYRDRDKGSAEAFF. This rearrangement joins TRBV27 to TRBJ1-1; 9 bases line up with TRBD1. Germline V gene lookup returns CDR1 MNHEY and CDR2 SMNVEV (reference sequence). CDR3 size: 18 residues. The V and J ends lost 4 bases and 6 bases, in that order; junction bases with no gene match: 18.

The chain combines TRBV25-1 with TRBJ2-2, with D perhaps matching TRBD2 (5 bases). The CDR3 runs to 18 residues. Per germline, CDR1 MGHDK and CDR2 SYGVNS. V lost 1 base and J lost 1, with 16 bases in between. CDR3 DNA sequence: TGTGCCAGCAGTGAATTAGTTGGTAGCGTTATGAACACCGGGGAGCTGTTTTTT. It is translated as CASSELVGSVMNTGELFF. Together with reference TRBV25-1 and TRBJ2-2, the CDR3 gives the full variable domain: EADIYQTPRYLVIGTGKKITLECSQTMGHDKMYWYQQDPGMELHLIHYSYGVNSTEKGDLSSESTVSRIRTEHFPLTLESARPSHTSQYLCASSELVGSVMNTGELFFGEGSRLTVL.

The genes are TRBV6-1 and TRBJ2-4, with 7 bases fitting TRBD1. CDR3 size: 15 residues. V shed 6 bases, J shed 1 base, and the junction held 6 bases outside the gene matches. Germline CDR1 is MNHNS and CDR2 is SASEGT. DNA of the CDR3: TGTGCCAGCAGCCAGGGGGTCTCGGCCAAAAACATTCAGTACTTC. Its protein product is CASSQGVSAKNIQYF.

V gene TRBV6-5 combines with J gene TRBJ2-6; no definite D call. Trimming took off 4 bases at V and 0 bases at J, with 4 bases between the two ends. Germline loops: CDR1 MNHEY, CDR2 SVGAGI. The length of the CDR3 is 14 residues. The DNA of the CDR3 is TGTGCCAGCAGTTCCATCTCTGGGGCCAACGTCCTGACTTTC. It is translated as CASSSISGANVLTF.

This clone was observed a few times. J is TRBJ1-5 and V is TRBV7-9; no firm D call. With 5 bases removed from V and 0 bases from J, the gap between germline ends came to 11 bases. Looked up from germline, CDR1 is SEHNR and CDR2 is FQNEAQ (reference sequence). This CDR3 has 15 amino acids. CDR3 protein: CASSEGVSSNQPQHF. DNA for the CDR3: TGTGCCAGCAGCGAAGGAGTTTCTAGCAATCAGCCCCAGCATTTT.

CDR3 DNA sequence: TGTGCCAGCTACCGGTTCTCGGACAGGGGGGAGACCCAGTACTTC. It specifies CASYRFSDRGETQYF. The chain employs TRBV5-8 and TRBJ2-5, with 10 bases identical to TRBD1. Germline V lookup: CDR1 SGHTS, CDR2 YDEGEE. The CDR3 has 15 residues. Trimming cost V 7 bases and J 5 bases; bases outside gene matches: 11. Together with reference TRBV5-8 and TRBJ2-5, the CDR3 gives the full variable domain: EAGVTQSPTHLIKTRGQQATLRCSPISGHTSVYWYQQALGLGLQFLLWYDEGEERNRGNFPPRFSGRQFPNYSSELNVNALELEDSALYLCASYRFSDRGETQYFGPGTRLLVL.

Remarks on this clone: Other DNA sequences of this sample code for an identical CDR3. V is TRBV2 and J is TRBJ2-7; no firm D call. The CDR3 length is 11 residues. Germline V lookup: CDR1 SNHLY, CDR2 FYNNEI. The V gene lost 6 bases and the J gene lost 3 bases, with 6 bases spanning the gap. In nucleotides, the CDR3 is TGTGCCAGCAGATCCCACTACGAGCAGTACTTC. It translates to CASRSHYEQYF.

The chain joins TRBV28 to TRBJ1-3; 8 nucleotides align to TRBD1. Trimming cost V 3 bases and J 4 bases; bases outside gene matches: 5. The germline gives CDR1 MDHEN, CDR2 SYDVKM. CDR3 length: 15 amino acids. CDR3 sequence reads: CASSFQGATGNTIYF. The CDR3 coding sequence is TGTGCCAGCAGTTTCCAGGGGGCGACAGGAAACACCATATATTTT.

This rearrangement joins TRBV2 to TRBJ2-7; possible D gene TRBD1, 5 bases. This CDR3 is 14 amino acids long. The V gene lost 11 bases and the J gene lost 2 bases, with 19 bases spanning the gap. Per germline, CDR1 SNHLY and CDR2 FYNNEI. The CDR3 here is CAGRDPTATYEQYF. Here the CDR3 DNA reads TGTGCCGGCCGCGACCCGACAGCCACCTACGAGCAGTACTTC.

This rearrangement joins TRBV7-8 to TRBJ2-2; 13 bases fit TRBD2. The CDR3 contains 16 residues. CDR1 is SGHVS, CDR2 FQNEAQ, per germline. Unmatched junction bases numbered 6, after V lost 5 bases and J lost 6 bases. CDR3 sequence: CASSPRTSGSPGELFF. In DNA form, the CDR3 reads TGTGCCAGCAGCCCACGGACTAGCGGGAGTCCCGGGGAGCTGTTTTTT. The variable domain in full, completed from reference TRBV7-8 and TRBJ2-2, reads GAGVSQSPRYKVAKRGQDVALRCDPISGHVSLFWYQQALGQGPEFLTYFQNEAQLDKSGLPSDRFFAERPEGSVSTLKIQRTQQEDSAVYLCASSPRTSGSPGELFFGEGSRLTVL.

The V and J genes are TRBV14 and TRBJ2-3, with 14 bases that match TRBD2. The CDR3 contains 19 residues. V lost 4 bases and J lost 1; bases outside the gene matches: 10. Germline V gene lookup returns CDR1 SGHDN and CDR2 FVKESK. CDR3 nucleotide sequence: TGTGCCAGCAGCCTAAAGGGACTAGCGGGAGTAGGAGGCACAGATACGCAGTATTTT. It specifies CASSLKGLAGVGGTDTQYF.

The chain recombines TRBV28 with TRBJ1-1; 7 bases align to TRBD1. J lost 3 bases, V lost 6 bases, and 1 base had no gene match. CDR1 and CDR2 (germline): MDHEN, SYDVKM. CDR3 size: 12 residues. The CDR3 loop is CASRTGYTEAFF. Here the CDR3 DNA reads TGTGCCAGCAGGACAGGGTACACTGAAGCTTTCTTT.

This clone appeared once. This chain joins TRBV7-2 and TRBJ2-2; possibly TRBD2 for D (5 bases). With 3 bases removed from V and 4 bases from J, the gap between germline ends came to 12 bases. The CDR3 covers 15 residues. In germline, CDR1 is SGHTA, CDR2 FQGNSA. CDR3 nucleotide sequence: TGTGCCAGCAGCTTCAGCCATAGCGTCACCGGGGAGCTGTTTTTT. Protein sequence: CASSFSHSVTGELFF.

The V and J genes are TRBV28 and TRBJ2-1; 8 positions agree with TRBD2. Germline V lookup: CDR1 MDHEN, CDR2 SYDVKM. The length of the CDR3 is 15 residues. J was trimmed by 2 bases and V by 4 bases; bases with no gene match: 4. CDR3 protein: CASSSPGLAYNEQFF. CDR3 nucleotide sequence: TGTGCCAGCAGTTCCCCGGGACTAGCCTACAATGAGCAGTTCTTC.

J is TRBJ2-3 and V is TRBV7-2; D is possibly TRBD2 (5 bases). The CDR3 spans 13 residues. Germline V gene lookup returns CDR1 SGHTA and CDR2 FQGNSA. V gave up 2 bases and J gave up 6 bases, with 9 bases separating them. The CDR3 protein is CASSLPTGDTQYF. In nucleotides, the CDR3 is TGTGCCAGCAGCTTACCGACGGGGGATACGCAGTATTTT.

The rearrangement uses TRBV30 and TRBJ1-2, with TRBD1 identical over 7 bases. In germline, CDR1 is GTSNPN, CDR2 SVGIG (reference sequence). This CDR3 spans 13 amino acids. Trimming removed 2 bases from V and 2 bases from J; junction bases left unmatched: 2. The CDR3 nucleotides read TGTGCCTGGAGTACACAGGGGAACTATGGCTACACCTTC. Its protein product is CAWSTQGNYGYTF.

This clone was found once. The rearrangement uses TRBV2 and TRBJ2-3; 10 nucleotides agree with TRBD2. With 2 bases clipped from V and 0 bases from J, the junction kept 2 bases outside the gene matches. This CDR3 comprises 16 residues. CDR1 SNHLY and CDR2 FYNNEI come from the germline V gene. The chain's CDR3 is CASSELAGVSTDTQYF. CDR3 nucleotides: TGTGCCAGCAGTGAACTAGCGGGAGTCAGCACAGATACGCAGTATTTT.

This chain connects TRBV29-1 to TRBJ1-4; tentative D call: TRBD1 (5 bases). The germline V and J ends were trimmed by 7 bases and 7 bases, with 22 bases remaining between them. This CDR3 is built from 15 residues. Germline V gene data show CDR1 as SQVTM and CDR2 as ANQGSEA. The CDR3 region has the DNA TGCAGCGGGTACTCAACGGGGCAGGGAGGTGAAAAACTGTTTTTT. Its protein is CSGYSTGQGGEKLFF.

The chain employs TRBV9 and TRBJ2-4, with 8 bases that match TRBD1. V shed 3 bases and J 3 bases; nucleotides not matched to a gene: 8. The CDR3 sequence is 16 residues long. CDR1 and CDR2 from the germline V gene are SGDLS and YYNGEE. Here the CDR3 DNA reads TGTGCCAGCAGCGCCGTCGGACAGGGCGGCAAAAACATTCAGTACTTC. Residues: CASSAVGQGGKNIQYF.

This clone has a single count. The rearrangement uses TRBV5-1 and TRBJ2-5; 10 bases fit TRBD1. The CDR3 totals 15 residues. J was trimmed by 1 base and V by 0 bases; bases with no gene match: 0. Germline-derived CDR1 and CDR2 are SGHRS and YFSETQ. CDR3 DNA: TGCGCCAGCAGCTTGGGGACAGGGGGCCAAGAGACCCAGTACTTC. Its protein is CASSLGTGGQETQYF.

The chain uses TRBV5-5 and TRBJ1-4, with TRBD1 matching over 7 bases. This CDR3 spans 13 amino acids. V gave up 1 base and J gave up 8 bases; unmatched junction bases: 2. Germline V gene lookup returns CDR1 SGHKS and CDR2 YYEKEE (reference sequence). CDR3 in DNA: TGTGCCAGCAGCTTGACAGGGGAGGAAAAACTGTTTTTT. This sequence encodes CASSLTGEEKLFF. Full variable domain (outside the CDR3, taken from reference TRBV5-5 and TRBJ1-4): DAGVTQSPTHLIKTRGQQVTLRCSPISGHKSVSWYQQVLGQGPQFIFQYYEKEERGRGNFPDRFSARQFPNYSSELNVNALLLGDSALYLCASSLTGEEKLFFGSGTQLSVL.

This clone showed up just once. J is TRBJ2-7 and V is TRBV10-3; 8 positions match TRBD2. Germline V gives CDR1 ENHRY, CDR2 SYGVKD. This CDR3 is built from 15 residues. V shed 5 bases and J 0 bases; nucleotides not matched to a gene: 6. The CDR3 spells CAISFSGESSYEQYF. The CDR3 DNA sequence: TGTGCCATCAGTTTTAGCGGGGAAAGCTCCTACGAGCAGTACTTC.

The chain uses TRBV28 and TRBJ2-3, with TRBD2 identical over 14 bases. V shed 6 bases and J 4 bases; nucleotides not matched to a gene: 6. Germline CDR1 and CDR2: MDHEN and SYDVKM. There are 16 residues in the CDR3. The CDR3 spells CASRGTSGRTSDTQYF. The DNA of the CDR3 is TGTGCCAGCAGGGGGACTAGCGGGAGAACGTCAGATACGCAGTATTTT.

The chain employs TRBV15 and TRBJ1-2, with TRBD1 matching 8 bases. There are 19 residues in the CDR3. CDR1 and CDR2 (germline): LNHNV, YYDKDF (reference sequence). The trim removed 0 bases at V and 5 bases at J, leaving 17 bases unmatched. As DNA, the CDR3 is TGTGCCACCAGCAGAGATCGGTCCGGAGGGGGACAGGTCAAGTATGGCTACACCTTC. This translates into CATSRDRSGGGQVKYGYTF.

J is TRBJ2-7 and V is TRBV5-1; 10 bases match TRBD2. From germline, CDR1 is SGHRS and CDR2 YFSETQ. V trimming: 3 bases; J trimming: 0 bases; junction bases outside the gene matches: 6. The CDR3 spans 16 residues. The CDR3 here is CASSSSGRAVSYEQYF. CDR3 in DNA: TGCGCCAGCAGCTCGAGCGGGAGGGCCGTCTCCTACGAGCAGTACTTC.

The J gene is TRBJ2-5, the V gene TRBV6-1; maybe TRBD2 (6 bases). Germline assignment: CDR1 MNHNS and CDR2 SASEGT. This CDR3 is built from 14 residues. The V and J ends lost 1 base and 4 bases respectively, with 10 bases between them. The CDR3 reads CASSEGPGGETQYF. The CDR3 DNA reads as TGTGCCAGCAGTGAAGGGCCCGGGGGAGAGACCCAGTACTTC.

The V gene is TRBV11-2, the J gene TRBJ1-5; D unclear. Trimming left V 5 bases short and J 4 bases short, with 9 bases between. The germline V gene encodes CDR1 SGHAT and CDR2 FQNNGV. The length of the CDR3 is 13 residues. The CDR3 nucleotides are TGTGCCAGCAGCCTCCGGGATAATCAGCCCCAGCATTTT. Translated: CASSLRDNQPQHF. Full variable domain (outside the CDR3, taken from reference TRBV11-2 and TRBJ1-5): EAGVAQSPRYKIIEKRQSVAFWCNPISGHATLYWYQQILGQGPKLLIQFQNNGVVDDSQLPKDRFSAERLKGVDSTLKIQPAKLEDSAVYLCASSLRDNQPQHFGDGTRLSIL.